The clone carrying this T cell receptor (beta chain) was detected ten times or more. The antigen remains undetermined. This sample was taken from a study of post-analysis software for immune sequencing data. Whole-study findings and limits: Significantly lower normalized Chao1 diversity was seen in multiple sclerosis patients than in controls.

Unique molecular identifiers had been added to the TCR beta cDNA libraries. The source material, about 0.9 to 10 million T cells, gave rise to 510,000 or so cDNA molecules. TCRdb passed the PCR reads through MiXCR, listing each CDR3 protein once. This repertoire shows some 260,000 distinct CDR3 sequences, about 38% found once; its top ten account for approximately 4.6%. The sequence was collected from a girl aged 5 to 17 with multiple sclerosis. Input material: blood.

In DNA, the CDR3 is TGTGCCATTTTCCAGGGCTCTCAGCCCCAGCATTTT. This gives the protein CAIFQGSQPQHF. The J gene is TRBJ1-5, the V gene TRBV10-3, with D perhaps matching TRBD1 (5 bases). The V gene's germline CDR1 is ENHRY and CDR2 SYGVKD. The CDR3 is 12 residues long. Trimming pared 9 bases from V and 6 bases from J, leaving 12 bases between.